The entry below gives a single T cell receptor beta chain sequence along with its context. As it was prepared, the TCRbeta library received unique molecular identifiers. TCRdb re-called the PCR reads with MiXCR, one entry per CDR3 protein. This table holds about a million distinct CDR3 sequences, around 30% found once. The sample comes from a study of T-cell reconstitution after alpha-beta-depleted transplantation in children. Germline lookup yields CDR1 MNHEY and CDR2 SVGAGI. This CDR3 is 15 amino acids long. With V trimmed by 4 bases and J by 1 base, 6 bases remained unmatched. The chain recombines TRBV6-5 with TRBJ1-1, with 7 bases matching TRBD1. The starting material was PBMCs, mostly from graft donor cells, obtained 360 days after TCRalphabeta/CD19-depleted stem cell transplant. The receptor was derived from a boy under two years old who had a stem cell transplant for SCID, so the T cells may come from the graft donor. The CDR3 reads CASSFSRQGNTEAFF. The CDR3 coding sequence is TGTGCCAGCAGTTTCTCGCGACAGGGGAACACTGAAGCTTTCTTT.